The 15 T cell receptor beta chains below were found in one sample sequenced in a study of T cells of healthy individuals. TCRdb reprocessed the 5' RACE reads via MiXCR and lists one record per CDR3 protein. The sample holds approximately 58,000 distinct CDR3 sequences, 14% to 15% seen once. The receptor source for this set is a human donor in good health.

This clonotype showed up many times. The genes are TRBV7-2 and TRBJ1-2; D is possibly TRBD1 (6 bases). Looked up from germline, CDR1 is SGHTA and CDR2 is FQGNSA. V was pared by 5 bases and J by 4 bases, with 11 bases between. This CDR3 has 13 residues. CDR3 DNA: TGTGCCAGCAGCCTTTCGACAGGCTATGGCTACACCTTC. Amino acids: CASSLSTGYGYTF.

This clonotype was observed at least ten times. The CDR3 sequence is CASSLAGTGGLYEQYF. CDR3 nucleotide sequence: TGTGCCAGCAGCTTGGCAGGGACAGGGGGCTTATACGAGCAGTACTTC. This sequence joins TRBV5-6 and TRBJ2-7; 12 bases are shared with TRBD1. V shed 0 bases, J shed 4 bases, and the junction held 5 bases outside the gene matches. The germline V gene encodes CDR1 SGHDT and CDR2 YYEEEE. This CDR3 is 16 amino acids long.

This chain connects TRBV20-1 to TRBJ2-1; tentative D call: TRBD2 (6 bases). This CDR3 region has 14 residues. Germline CDR1 DFQATT, CDR2 SNEGSKA (reference sequence). V lost 0 bases to trimming and J lost 3 bases, with 9 bases between them. The CDR3 DNA reads TGCAGTGCTAGAGATCCCGGGAGCTACAATGAGCAGTTCTTC. Protein product: CSARDPGSYNEQFF.

This clonotype has a handful of counts. The chain links TRBV20-1 to TRBJ2-6, with a possible D match to TRBD2 (5 bases). With 3 bases removed from V and 2 bases from J, the gap between germline ends came to 11 bases. The CDR3 covers 15 residues. Germline V gives CDR1 DFQATT, CDR2 SNEGSKA (reference sequence). The CDR3 region has the DNA TGCAGTGCTAGGGAGAGGGTAACTGGGGCCAACGTCCTGACTTTC. Translated: CSARERVTGANVLTF.

This clonotype was seen repeatedly, ten times or more. The gene calls are TRBV23-1 and TRBJ2-7; the match to TRBD1 covers 11 bases. TRBV23-1 is treated as an ORF (open reading frame) with a function not yet certain. The CDR3 loop spans 15 amino acids. V lost 3 bases to trimming and J lost 3 bases; unmatched junction nucleotides: 4. Here the CDR3 DNA reads TGCGCCAGCAGTCAGCCCGGGACAGGGGGCTACGAGCAGTACTTC. It specifies CASSQPGTGGYEQYF.

This clonotype was counted many times. This chain joins TRBV12-3 or TRBV12-4 and TRBJ2-3, with D perhaps given as TRBD1 or TRBD2 (5 bases each). The CDR3 totals 13 residues. Trimming pared 5 bases from V and 4 bases from J, leaving 10 bases between. The CDR3: CASSTVGADTQYF. The CDR3 DNA sequence: TGTGCCAGCAGTACAGTGGGGGCAGATACGCAGTATTTT.

This clonotype was picked up many times. The J gene is TRBJ2-1, the V gene TRBV9, with 9 bases fitting TRBD1. CDR3 length: 18 residues. The V gene's germline CDR1 is SGDLS and CDR2 YYNGEE. Losses at the gene ends were 0 bases for V and 7 bases for J; bases not matched to a gene: 14. CDR3 residues: CASSVDPLGTGFANEQFF. DNA of the CDR3: TGTGCCAGCAGCGTAGACCCTCTCGGGACAGGGTTTGCGAATGAGCAGTTCTTC.

This clonotype turned up a few times. This chain joins TRBV11-3 and TRBJ2-1; possible D gene TRBD1, 7 bases. With 1 base removed from V and 5 bases from J, the gap between germline ends came to 9 bases. CDR3 length: 14 amino acids. CDR1 is SGHNT, CDR2 YENEEA, per germline. CDR3 region: CASSLGRGDNEQFF. As DNA, the CDR3 is TGTGCCAGCAGCTTAGGCAGGGGGGACAATGAGCAGTTCTTC.

The J gene is TRBJ1-2, the V gene TRBV19; no definite D call. V was cut by 6 bases and J by 1 base, with 9 bases left in between. CDR3 length equals 13 residues. Germline values: CDR1 LNHDA, CDR2 SQIVND (reference sequence). CDR3 amino acids: CASSDVGNYGYTF. Here the CDR3 DNA reads TGTGCCAGTAGCGACGTCGGTAACTATGGCTACACCTTC.

The chain recombines TRBV14 with TRBJ2-7; the D gene is possibly TRBD1 (6 bases). Germline CDR1 and CDR2: SGHDN and FVKESK. The CDR3 has 13 amino acids. V was cut by 6 bases and J by 2 bases, with 11 bases left in between. CDR3 sequence reads: CASSRRDTYEQYF. In DNA form, the CDR3 reads TGTGCCAGCAGTCGCCGGGACACCTACGAGCAGTACTTC.

This CDR3 reads CATQRGPIGTDTQYF. DNA of the CDR3: TGTGCCACCCAGCGGGGGCCCATCGGCACAGATACGCAGTATTTT. The rearrangement links TRBV5-8 to TRBJ2-3, with TRBD2 identical over 8 bases. V trimming: 9 bases; J trimming: 1 base; junction bases outside the gene matches: 10. The CDR3 has 15 residues. Germline V gives CDR1 SGHTS, CDR2 YDEGEE.

This clonotype was detected a few times. The chain is built from TRBV9 and TRBJ1-6; D gene ambiguous. CDR1 is SGDLS, CDR2 YYNGEE, per germline. This CDR3 region has 14 residues. Trimming removed 4 bases at V and 10 bases at J, with 15 bases between. The CDR3 nucleotides are TGTGCCAGCAGCCCCGGAGCGGATTGGTCACCCCTCCACTTT. As protein: CASSPGADWSPLHF.

Only a few counts were recorded for this clonotype. The rearrangement uses TRBV20-1 and TRBJ2-1; TRBD2 matches 10 bases. The germline CDR1 and CDR2 sequences are DFQATT and SNEGSKA (reference sequence). J was trimmed by 6 bases and V by 4 bases; bases with no gene match: 6. This CDR3 contains 14 residues. CDR3: CSATSGRPPNEQFF. CDR3 nucleotide sequence: TGCAGTGCTACTAGCGGGAGACCCCCCAATGAGCAGTTCTTC.

The table lists this clonotype with many counts. This chain connects TRBV6-2 or TRBV6-3 to TRBJ2-7; D gene uncertain. Germline-derived CDR1 and CDR2 are MNHEY and SVGEGT. V was trimmed by 0 bases and J by 2 bases, leaving 14 bases between them. There are 16 residues in the CDR3. This chain's CDR3 is CASSYSLKEPTYEQYF. The CDR3 nucleotides read TGTGCCAGCAGTTACTCGTTGAAGGAACCCACCTACGAGCAGTACTTC.

The rearrangement links TRBV28 to TRBJ2-7; the match to TRBD2 covers 8 bases. This CDR3 is built from 15 residues. Losses at the gene ends were 6 bases for V and 5 bases for J; bases not matched to a gene: 12. Germline-derived CDR1 and CDR2 are MDHEN and SYDVKM. CDR3 nucleotide sequence: TGTGCCAGCAGCCGGACGGGGGGGGTCGTCCACGAGCAGTACTTC. Translation: CASSRTGGVVHEQYF.